This TCR beta chain came from a study of early T cells in non-severe SARS-CoV-2 infection. Study context: The study sequenced bulk RNA from unsorted whole blood, with chains unpaired.

Study-wide results and caveats: VDJdb matching favored anti-spike CD8 responses, missing private and CD4 specificities.

Unique molecular identifiers tagged individual cDNA molecules. TCRdb processed the 5' RACE reads anew with MiXCR; each CDR3 protein has one entry. The data hold more than 20,000 distinct CDR3 sequences, with over 3.5% observed a single time. From germline, CDR1 is DFQATT and CDR2 SNEGSKA (reference sequence). This CDR3 region has 14 residues. V gave up 0 bases and J gave up 1 base, with 8 bases separating them. The table lists this clonotype with many counts. Its target is not known. This TCR was sampled from an adult who was a healthcare worker with PCR-confirmed SARS-CoV-2 infection or an uninfected control (not recorded which). The chain couples TRBV20-1 to TRBJ2-3; D uncertain. Input material: whole blood. DNA of the CDR3: TGCAGTGCTAGAGATAGGGCGCGCACAGATACGCAGTATTTT. It yields the protein CSARDRARTDTQYF.